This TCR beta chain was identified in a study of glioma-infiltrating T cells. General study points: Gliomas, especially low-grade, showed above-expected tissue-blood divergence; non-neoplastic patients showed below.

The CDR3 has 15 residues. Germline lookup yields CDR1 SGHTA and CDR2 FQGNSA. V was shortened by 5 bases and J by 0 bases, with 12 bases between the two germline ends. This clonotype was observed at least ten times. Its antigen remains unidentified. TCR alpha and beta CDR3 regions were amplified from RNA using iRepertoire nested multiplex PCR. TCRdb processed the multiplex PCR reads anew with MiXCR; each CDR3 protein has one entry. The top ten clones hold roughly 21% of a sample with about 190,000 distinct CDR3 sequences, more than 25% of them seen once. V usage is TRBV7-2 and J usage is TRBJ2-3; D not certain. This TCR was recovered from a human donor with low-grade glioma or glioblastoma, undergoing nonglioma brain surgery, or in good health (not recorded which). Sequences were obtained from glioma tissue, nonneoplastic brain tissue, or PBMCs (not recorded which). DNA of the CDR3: TGTGCCAGCAGCGCCTCTAGAGTCAGCACAGATACGCAGTATTTT. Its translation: CASSASRVSTDTQYF.